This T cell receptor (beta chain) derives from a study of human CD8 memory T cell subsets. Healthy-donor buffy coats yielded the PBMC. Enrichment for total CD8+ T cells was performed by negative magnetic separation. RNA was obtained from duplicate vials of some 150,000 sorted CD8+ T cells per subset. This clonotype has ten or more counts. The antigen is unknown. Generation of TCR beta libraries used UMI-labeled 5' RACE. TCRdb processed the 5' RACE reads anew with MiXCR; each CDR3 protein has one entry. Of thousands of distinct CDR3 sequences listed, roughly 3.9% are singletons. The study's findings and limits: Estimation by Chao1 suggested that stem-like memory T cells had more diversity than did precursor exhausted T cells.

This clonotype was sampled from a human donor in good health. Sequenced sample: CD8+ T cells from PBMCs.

The CDR3 sequence: CASSTPNYEQYF. The DNA of the CDR3 is TGTGCCAGCAGCACCCCCAACTACGAGCAGTACTTC. The V call is TRBV7-2, the J call TRBJ2-7; unclear D gene. The CDR3 covers 12 residues. Germline values: CDR1 SGHTA, CDR2 FQGNSA. Trimming took 5 bases from V and 3 from J, leaving 8 bases between them. Using reference TRBV7-2 and TRBJ2-7 for the parts outside the CDR3, the full variable domain is GAGVSQSPSNKVTEKGKDVELRCDPISGHTALYWYRQSLGQGLEFLIYFQGNSAPDKSGLPSDRFSAERTGGSVSTLTIQRTQQEDSAVYLCASSTPNYEQYFGPGTRLTVT.